The source of this T cell receptor beta chain is a study of regulatory T cells in long-lasting Graves disease. Points from the study as a whole: Favoring TRBV28, TRBJ1-2 and TRBJ2-5 was a feature seen in persistent disease. Lower TCR diversity characterized persistent Graves' patients relative to newly diagnosed patients. It was possible that the small sample size reduced accuracy.

At least ten counts were recorded for this clonotype. What it recognizes is unknown. The authors built TCR beta libraries using iRepertoire HTBI primers and Arm-PCR of CDR3 regions. Per the original data handling: Looking across samples, the authors found some 67 TRBV and 14 to 15 TRBJ segments. Each CDR3 protein is one row after TCRdb ran MiXCR on the multiplex PCR reads. The V and J calls come from TCRdb's annotation, not from the publication. The sample lists over 300,000 distinct CDR3 sequences, around a fifth occurring once. Time point of the sample: persistent/refractory GD, antithyroid drugs over 5 years with positive TRAb. Researchers made the TCR library from RNA that was extracted from PBMCs. V was cut by 2 bases and J by 5 bases, with 9 bases left in between. Germline lookup yields CDR1 KGHSH and CDR2 LQKENI. The CDR3 is 13 residues long.

The rearrangement joins TRBV18 to TRBJ2-5; D is uncertain. The material sequenced was peripheral blood mononuclear cells (PBMCs), taken when the disease was refractory, from a patient treated with antithyroid drugs. This sequence was found in a female donor with Graves disease. The CDR3 protein is CASSPWAGETQYF. CDR3 nucleotide sequence: TGTGCCAGCTCACCATGGGCCGGGGAGACCCAGTACTTC.